This T cell receptor beta chain was recovered during a study of blood T cell repertoires in COVID-19. Across the whole study: The cDNA or gDNA used as material had been derived from T cells, B-cell-depleted T cells, or PBMCs.

Under the authors' procedure: Reference gene primers were amplified, and this amplification served to estimate nucleated cell counts. The data were produced by immunoSEQ multiplex PCR, yet TCRdb's version contains in-frame clones alone and is incomplete. The V and J calls and clone size were taken over from that table, and D and trimming were inferred from the DNA. This sample has roughly 220,000 clones; around three quarters occur once, and the top ten carry 4.5% to 7%. This CDR3 is 16 amino acids long. Germline CDR1 and CDR2: SGHTA and FQGNSA. V lost 5 bases and J lost 4, with 21 bases in between. The sequenced sample was peripheral blood. The gene calls are TRBV7-2 and TRBJ2-7, with D perhaps matching TRBD2 (5 bases). This receptor was taken from a woman in her 70s with acute or convalescent COVID-19. CDR3 bases: TGTGCCAGCAGCCCCTCCATCCAAGCGGCGCAATACGAGCAGTACTTC. Amino acid sequence: CASSPSIQAAQYEQYF.